This TCR beta chain is from a study of shared clonotypes between healthy human individuals. Study-wide results and limits: Only blood samples were collected, and tissue repertoires likely differ. Sharing across a few donors was seen in 4% to 6.5% of naive CD4 clonotypes. Generation probabilities of non-shared clonotypes were lower (relative to those shared by all four donors).

This clone was counted between two and nine times. Its antigen is unknown. After removal of 1 base from V and 3 bases from J, the junction contained 16 bases not matched to a gene. CDR3 length: 19 amino acids. From germline, CDR1 is GTSNPN and CDR2 SVGIG (reference sequence). Execution of the assay was at deep level. TCRdb keeps only in-frame clones here, not all; method: immunoSEQ multiplex PCR. The sample yields roughly 640,000 clones, over 65% seen once. This sequence was found in a woman under 40 in good health. The chain has TRBV30 and TRBJ2-4, with TRBD1 matching over 9 bases. Sequenced material: memory CD4+ T cells sorted from blood. Regarding subset: CD45RA-negative fraction. The chain's CDR3 is CAWSGNRGREGFGKNIQYF. The CDR3 bases are TGTGCCTGGAGTGGGAACAGGGGGCGCGAGGGTTTTGGCAAAAACATTCAGTACTTC.